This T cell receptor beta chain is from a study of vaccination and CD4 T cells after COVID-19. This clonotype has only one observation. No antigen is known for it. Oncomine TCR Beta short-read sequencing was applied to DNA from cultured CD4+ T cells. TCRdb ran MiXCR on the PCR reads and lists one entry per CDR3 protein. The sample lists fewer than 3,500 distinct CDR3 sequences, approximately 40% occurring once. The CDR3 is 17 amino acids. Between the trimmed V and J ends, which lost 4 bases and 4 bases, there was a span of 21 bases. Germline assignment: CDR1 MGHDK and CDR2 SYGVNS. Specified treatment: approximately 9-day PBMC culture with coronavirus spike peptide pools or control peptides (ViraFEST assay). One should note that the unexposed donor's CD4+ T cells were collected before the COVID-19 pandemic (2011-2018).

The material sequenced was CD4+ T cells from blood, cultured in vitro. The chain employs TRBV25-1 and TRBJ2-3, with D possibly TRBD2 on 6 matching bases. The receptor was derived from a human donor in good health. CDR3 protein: CASSGVLSGSTPDTQYF. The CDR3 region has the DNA TGTGCCAGCAGTGGGGTTCTTAGCGGTTCTACTCCAGATACGCAGTATTTT.